The 24 T cell receptor beta chains listed next were all sequenced from one sample in a study of shared clonotypes between healthy human individuals. The repertoire was sequenced with immunoSEQ multiplex PCR; TCRdb's copy has only in-frame clones and lacks some. Of approximately 500,000 clones in the sample, 90% to 96% were seen once. The sequencing sample was made of naive CD4+ T cells sorted from blood. Documented subset: CD45RA+ positively selected. These receptors originate from a woman aged 25 to 39 in good health.

The chain has TRBV7-9 and TRBJ2-5; D is unclear. V gave up 5 bases and J gave up 3 bases, with 13 bases separating them. This CDR3 comprises 14 residues. Looked up from germline, CDR1 is SEHNR and CDR2 is FQNEAQ (reference sequence). CDR3: CASSPDLSEETQYF. The CDR3 DNA follows: TGTGCCAGCAGCCCCGACTTGTCTGAAGAGACCCAGTACTTC.

This CDR3 reads CASSQDLAGRSAPRAGYTF. The CDR3, as DNA: TGTGCCAGCAGCCAAGATTTGGCAGGCAGGTCCGCCCCGCGCGCTGGCTACACCTTC. The V gene is TRBV14, the J gene TRBJ1-2; D gene unclear. The V gene's germline CDR1 is SGHDN and CDR2 FVKESK. This CDR3 contains 19 residues. V gave up 0 bases and J gave up 7 bases, with 27 bases separating them. The whole variable domain, remainder taken from reference TRBV14 and TRBJ1-2, is EAGVTQFPSHSVIEKGQTVTLRCDPISGHDNLYWYRRVMGKEIKFLLHFVKESKQDESGMPNNRFLAERTGGTYSTLKVQPAELEDSGVYFCASSQDLAGRSAPRAGYTFGSGTRLTVV.

The gene calls are TRBV7-3 and TRBJ2-2; TRBD2 agrees at 9 bases. CDR3 length equals 14 residues. Trimming took 2 bases from V and 9 from J; bases not matched to a gene: 4. Germline values: CDR1 SGHTA, CDR2 FQGTGA. The CDR3 DNA reads as TGTGCCAGCAGCTTAGCGGGAGGGCCTAGGGAGCTGTTTTTT. This codes for CASSLAGGPRELFF.

The chain links TRBV27 to TRBJ2-2, with 8 positions matching TRBD2. The CDR3 extends over 14 amino acids. The V gene end was trimmed by 3 bases and the J gene end by 4 bases; junction bases not matched to a gene: 1. CDR1 is MNHEY, CDR2 SMNVEV, per germline (reference sequence). The CDR3 DNA sequence: TGTGCCAGCAGTTTGCTAGCGGGCACCGGGGAGCTGTTTTTT. Protein: CASSLLAGTGELFF.

The rearrangement uses TRBV9 and TRBJ1-5; 7 bases match TRBD1. Trimming cost V 4 bases and J 4 bases; bases outside gene matches: 8. Germline CDR1 is SGDLS and CDR2 is YYNGEE. CDR3 length: 15 residues. CDR3 in amino acids: CASSHSGQENQPQHF. In DNA, the CDR3 is TGTGCCAGCAGCCACTCTGGACAGGAGAATCAGCCCCAGCATTTT.

This chain connects TRBV27 to TRBJ1-1; D perhaps matches TRBD1 (6 bases). The CDR3 loop spans 15 amino acids. V lost 3 bases and J 11 bases, leaving 22 bases between the germline ends. Germline V gene sequence: CDR1 MNHEY, CDR2 SMNVEV (reference sequence). The CDR3 DNA is TGTGCCAGCAGTTTCTCCCGAATTACAGGGATGGAGGCTTTCTTT. This encodes CASSFSRITGMEAFF.

V usage is TRBV5-1 and J usage is TRBJ1-3, with unresolved D. This CDR3 comprises 13 residues. V lost 5 bases and J lost 0, with 6 bases in between. CDR1 is SGHRS, CDR2 YFSETQ, per germline. Here the CDR3 DNA reads TGCGCCAGCAGAGACAACTCTGGAAACACCATATATTTT. Its translation: CASRDNSGNTIYF.

The chain uses TRBV29-1 and TRBJ2-3; 11 bases align to TRBD2. Looked up from germline, CDR1 is SQVTM and CDR2 is ANQGSEA. CDR3 length: 15 amino acids. The V and J ends lost 2 bases and 3 bases, in that order; junction bases with no gene match: 4. CDR3 in amino acids: CSVESSGRATDTQYF. Here the CDR3 DNA reads TGCAGCGTTGAAAGTAGCGGGAGGGCGACAGATACGCAGTATTTT.

A few counts support this clone. The gene calls are TRBV27 and TRBJ1-2; 8 bases line up with TRBD1. Germline trimming cut 6 bases from V and 11 bases from J; bases unmatched to any gene: 8. CDR3 length equals 12 residues. Germline values: CDR1 MNHEY, CDR2 SMNVEV (reference sequence). CDR3 protein: CASRPGQGKYTF. Here the CDR3 DNA reads TGTGCCAGCAGACCCGGACAGGGTAAATACACCTTC.

V usage is TRBV6-5 and J usage is TRBJ1-5, with D tentatively TRBD1 (6 bases). Looked up from germline, CDR1 is MNHEY and CDR2 is SVGAGI. V lost 6 bases, J lost 3 bases, and 12 bases lay in between. This CDR3 has 14 residues. CDR3 amino acids: CASSLRGTNQPQHF. CDR3 bases: TGTGCCAGCAGCCTCAGGGGAACCAATCAGCCCCAGCATTTT.

As DNA, the CDR3 is TGCAGCGTAGGACAGGGGCCCTACAATGAGCAGTTCTTC. Translated, it gives CSVGQGPYNEQFF. This chain joins TRBV29-1 and TRBJ2-1; 9 bases fit TRBD1. The CDR3 loop spans 13 amino acids. Germline trimming cut 6 bases from V and 2 bases from J; bases unmatched to any gene: 2. Germline CDR1 is SQVTM and CDR2 is ANQGSEA.

The rearrangement links TRBV6-6 to TRBJ2-7; the D gene is possibly TRBD2 (6 bases). This CDR3 has 13 residues. Looked up from germline, CDR1 is MNHNY and CDR2 is SVGAGI (reference sequence). V lost 5 bases and J 4 bases, leaving 12 bases between the germline ends. In DNA form, the CDR3 reads TGTGCCAGCAGTCGGGACTCTCCTTACGAGCAGTACTTC. It specifies CASSRDSPYEQYF.

This clone was counted once. The J gene is TRBJ2-2, the V gene TRBV5-1, with 10 positions matching TRBD2. V lost 9 bases and J lost 6; bases outside the gene matches: 11. Germline loops: CDR1 SGHRS, CDR2 YFSETQ. CDR3 size: 15 residues. CDR3 nucleotides: TGCGCCACCCGAGCGGGAGGGTTCGAGGCCGGGGAGCTGTTTTTT. It encodes CATRAGGFEAGELFF.

This rearrangement joins TRBV6-1 to TRBJ2-2, with TRBD2 identical over 10 bases. CDR3 size: 15 residues. V was pared by 4 bases and J by 4 bases, with 3 bases of the junction left unmatched. The V gene's germline CDR1 is MNHNS and CDR2 SASEGT. CDR3 DNA sequence: TGTGCCAGCAGTGGAAGCGGGAGGGGCACCGGGGAGCTGTTTTTT. Translated: CASSGSGRGTGELFF.

This chain links TRBV7-9 with TRBJ1-2, with 7 bases lining up with TRBD1. Germline CDR1 is SEHNR and CDR2 is FQNEAQ (reference sequence). The trim removed 5 bases at V and 7 bases at J, leaving 10 bases unmatched. The CDR3 contains 14 residues. CDR3 sequence reads: CASSPQTWTGGYTF. The CDR3, as DNA: TGTGCCAGCAGCCCGCAGACTTGGACAGGTGGCTACACCTTC. Full variable domain (outside the CDR3, taken from reference TRBV7-9 and TRBJ1-2): DTGVSQNPRHKITKRGQNVTFRCDPISEHNRLYWYRQTLGQGPEFLTYFQNEAQLEKSRLLSDRFSAERPKGSFSTLEIQRTEQGDSAMYLCASSPQTWTGGYTFGSGTRLTVV.

The chain is built from TRBV6-1 and TRBJ1-6, with 10 bases lining up with TRBD1. The CDR3 runs 15 residues. The J segment lost 7 bases and the V segment lost 6 bases, leaving 6 bases of the junction unmatched. Germline values: CDR1 MNHNS, CDR2 SASEGT. The CDR3 region has the DNA TGTGCCAGCAGAGAGACAGGGGGCGGAAATTCACCCCTCCACTTT. It encodes CASRETGGGNSPLHF.

The genes are TRBV6-6 and TRBJ2-1, with D possibly being TRBD1 or TRBD2 (5 bases each). Germline V gene data show CDR1 as MNHNY and CDR2 as SVGAGI (reference sequence). Deletions cut 6 bases from V and 9 bases from J, with 18 bases between. The CDR3 runs to 14 residues. The DNA of the CDR3 is TGTGCCAGCAGCCCCTCCGGGGACGTAAGTGAGCAGTTCTTC. Amino acid sequence: CASSPSGDVSEQFF.

The chain couples TRBV2 to TRBJ2-5, with TRBD1 matching over 7 bases. V gave up 5 bases and J gave up 5 bases; unmatched junction bases: 8. The CDR3 contains 14 residues. The germline gives CDR1 SNHLY, CDR2 FYNNEI. The CDR3 coding sequence is TGTGCCAGCAGTCGACAGGGCTGGGGGGAGACCCAGTACTTC. This encodes CASSRQGWGETQYF.

The V call is TRBV6-5, the J call TRBJ1-2, with 9 bases that match TRBD1. In germline, CDR1 is MNHEY, CDR2 SVGAGI. The CDR3 has 14 amino acids. The J segment lost 4 bases and the V segment lost 6 bases, leaving 6 bases of the junction unmatched. CDR3 region: CASRKDRGVYGYTF. The CDR3 bases are TGTGCCAGCAGGAAGGACAGGGGAGTCTATGGCTACACCTTC.

The rearrangement uses TRBV18 and TRBJ2-5, with TRBD1 identical over 10 bases. J gave up 0 bases and V 4 bases, and 2 bases lay outside the gene matches. The CDR3 is 15 residues long. From germline, CDR1 is KGHSH and CDR2 LQKENI. In nucleotides, the CDR3 is TGTGCCAGCTCACGGGGACAGGGGAACCAAGAGACCCAGTACTTC. Its protein is CASSRGQGNQETQYF.

The chain links TRBV2 to TRBJ1-1; no reliable D call. The CDR3 loop spans 15 amino acids. Trimming pared 6 bases from V and 1 base from J, leaving 15 bases between. The germline V gene encodes CDR1 SNHLY and CDR2 FYNNEI. CDR3 residues: CASSRIIDGNTEAFF. CDR3 coding DNA: TGTGCCAGCAGCCGAATCATCGACGGGAACACTGAAGCTTTCTTT.

The count of this clone is one. The chain is built from TRBV30 and TRBJ1-3, with D uncertain. V was cut by 4 bases and J by 0 bases, with 10 bases left in between. The CDR3 runs to 14 residues. Per the germline V gene, CDR1 is GTSNPN and CDR2 is SVGIG (reference sequence). CDR3 residues: CAWTKASSGNTIYF. The CDR3 DNA sequence: TGTGCCTGGACTAAGGCATCCTCTGGAAACACCATATATTTT.

Concerning this clone: Other DNA sequences from this sample encode an identical CDR3 as well. The J gene is TRBJ2-7, the V gene TRBV18; D tentatively fits TRBD1 or TRBD2 (5 bases each). V was shortened by 3 bases and J by 1 base, with 7 bases between the two germline ends. CDR3 length equals 13 residues. Germline loops: CDR1 KGHSH, CDR2 LQKENI. Written as DNA, the CDR3 is TGTGCCAGCTCACCGGGGGTTTCCTACGAGCAGTACTTC. Its translation: CASSPGVSYEQYF.

This clone appeared once. J is TRBJ2-7 and V is TRBV28; no firm D call. V lost 10 bases to trimming and J lost 0 bases, with 10 bases between them. CDR3 length: 12 residues. Germline V gene lookup returns CDR1 MDHEN and CDR2 SYDVKM. Written as DNA, the CDR3 is TGTGCCACCGGGCCTTCCTCCTACGAGCAGTACTTC. Amino acids: CATGPSSYEQYF.